The T cell receptor (beta chain) described here comes from a study of identical twins. Study outcomes and limitations: Models, which agreed with sharing between unrelated individuals, nonetheless underestimated the out-of-frame TCR alpha sharing seen in monozygotic twins. Among out-of-frame alpha sequences shared by twins, low generation probability occurred in excess.

This CDR3 has 19 amino acids. The germline V gene has CDR1 LGHDT and CDR2 YNNKEL (reference sequence). Trimming took 0 bases from V and 0 from J; bases not matched to a gene: 13. MiXCR, applied by TCRdb to the 5' RACE reads, yields one record per CDR3 protein. Here the sample spans about 520,000 distinct CDR3 sequences, 22% being singletons. As for this clonotype: What it binds is unknown.

A further study also used this sample, focusing on T cells expressing NK-cell markers. According to that study: According to the study, TCR beta repertoires originated from sorted CD3+CD56+NKG2C+, CD3+CD56+NKG2C- and CD3+CD56-NKG2C+ T cells. One of eight sequenced donors was HCMV-seronegative; the other seven were seropositive.

The TCR originated in a woman between 18 and 29 years old in good health. The chain combines TRBV3-1 with TRBJ2-7, with TRBD2 identical over 8 bases. Sequences were obtained from CD4+ T cells sorted from blood. The CDR3 sequence: CASSQDYPPSGGPSYEQYF. CDR3 sequence (DNA): TGTGCCAGCAGCCAAGATTACCCCCCATCGGGGGGGCCCTCCTACGAGCAGTACTTC.